A single sample gave rise to the 15 T cell receptor beta chains below, sequenced in a study of blood T cell repertoires in COVID-19. Using immunoSEQ multiplex PCR, the repertoire was profiled, and TCRdb retains in-frame clones only, with some absent. The sample includes some 300,000 clones, about 90% of them seen just once. The sequenced sample consisted of PBMCs or T cells enriched from blood (not recorded which). Receptors were obtained from a woman aged 45-65 years who had been exposed to COVID-19.

This chain connects TRBV29-1 to TRBJ1-2; 8 bases are a match to TRBD1. Germline CDR1 and CDR2: SQVTM and ANQGSEA. The V and J ends lost 4 bases and 2 bases, in that order; junction bases with no gene match: 3. There are 13 residues in the CDR3. This CDR3 is CSVVAGGNYGYTF. The CDR3 DNA reads TGCAGCGTTGTGGCAGGGGGCAACTATGGCTACACCTTC. The full variable domain, with the rest looked up from reference TRBV29-1 and TRBJ1-2, is SAVISQKPSRDICQRGTSLTIQCQVDSQVTMMFWYRQQPGQSLTLIATANQGSEATYESGFVIDKFPISRPNLTFSTLTVSNMSPEDSSIYLCSVVAGGNYGYTFGSGTRLTVV.

CDR3 loop: CASSYFPGGNSYEQYF. Written as DNA, the CDR3 is TGTGCCAGCAGTTACTTTCCGGGCGGGAACTCCTACGAGCAGTACTTC. V and J are TRBV6-5 and TRBJ2-7; possible D gene TRBD2, 6 bases. This CDR3 has 16 residues. Germline CDR1 is MNHEY and CDR2 is SVGAGI. V lost 1 base to trimming and J lost 0 bases, with 13 bases between them.

This clone has just one count. V usage is TRBV23-1 and J usage is TRBJ2-3; TRBD1 matches at 7 bases. TRBV23-1 qualifies as an ORF whose function is uncertain. The CDR3 loop spans 15 amino acids. Trimming took 6 bases from V and 6 from J; bases not matched to a gene: 12. CDR3 amino acids: CASRVRRQGMDTQYF. DNA of the CDR3: TGCGCCAGCAGAGTACGGAGACAGGGTATGGATACGCAGTATTTT.

This chain uses TRBV12-3 or TRBV12-4 with TRBJ1-1; no reliable D call. The CDR3 sequence is 13 residues long. Trimming shortened V by 3 bases and J by 6 bases, and 11 bases separated the two germline ends. This CDR3 reads CASSFRPEAEAFF. DNA of the CDR3: TGTGCCAGCAGTTTTCGGCCCGAGGCTGAAGCTTTCTTT.

The chain carries TRBV5-1 and TRBJ2-3, with 12 bases identical to TRBD1. V was clipped by 5 bases and J by 6 bases; unmatched bases: 10. The CDR3 consists of 16 residues. Germline V gives CDR1 SGHRS, CDR2 YFSETQ. The CDR3 spells CASSYAGTGGADTQYF. CDR3 nucleotide sequence: TGCGCCAGCAGTTACGCCGGGACAGGGGGCGCCGATACGCAGTATTTT. Filled out from reference TRBV5-1 and TRBJ2-3, the complete variable domain reads KAGVTQTPRYLIKTRGQQVTLSCSPISGHRSVSWYQQTPGQGLQFLFEYFSETQRNKGNFPGRFSGRQFSNSRSEMNVSTLELGDSALYLCASSYAGTGGADTQYFGPGTRLTVL.

This rearrangement joins TRBV2 to TRBJ2-7; D is undetermined. This CDR3 spans 10 amino acids. Germline CDR1 and CDR2: SNHLY and FYNNEI. Trimming cost V 2 bases and J 10 bases, with 6 bases left between them. CDR3 DNA sequence: TGTGCCAGCAGTGAACGAGGACAGTACTTC. This encodes CASSERGQYF.

The chain couples TRBV7-8 to TRBJ2-7, with 7 bases identical to TRBD1. J gave up 5 bases and V 6 bases, and 13 bases lay outside the gene matches. The CDR3 runs 15 residues. Germline CDR1 reads SGHVS; CDR2 reads FQNEAQ. The CDR3 bases are TGTGCCAGCAGGAACTTGGACAGGACGACGAACGAGCAGTACTTC. Its protein is CASRNLDRTTNEQYF.

The rearrangement links TRBV7-9 to TRBJ1-5; 8 bases are a match to TRBD1. V lost 0 bases to trimming and J lost 4 bases; unmatched junction nucleotides: 11. The germline V gene has CDR1 SEHNR and CDR2 FQNEAQ (reference sequence). This CDR3 is 18 amino acids long. CDR3 sequence (DNA): TGTGCCAGCAGCTTAGCGTATCAGACAGGGGCTGAGAATCAGCCCCAGCATTTT. Translation: CASSLAYQTGAENQPQHF.

The chain couples TRBV15 to TRBJ2-7; 9 positions agree with TRBD2. This CDR3 has 18 residues. Germline assignment: CDR1 LNHNV and CDR2 YYDKDF (reference sequence). Losses at the gene ends were 4 bases for V and 0 bases for J; bases not matched to a gene: 13. CDR3: CATSKTSGEGPSSYEQYF. The CDR3 bases are TGTGCCACCAGCAAGACTAGCGGAGAAGGCCCTAGCTCCTACGAGCAGTACTTC.

The chain uses TRBV5-1 and TRBJ2-2; perhaps TRBD1 as D (5 bases). With 0 bases removed from V and 1 base from J, the gap between germline ends came to 13 bases. The CDR3 is 17 amino acids. The V gene's germline CDR1 is SGHRS and CDR2 YFSETQ. For the CDR3, the DNA is TGCGCCAGCAGCTTGGCCCAGACAGCCAGGAACACCGGGGAGCTGTTTTTT. Protein product: CASSLAQTARNTGELFF. The full variable domain, its missing parts supplied by reference TRBV5-1 and TRBJ2-2, is KAGVTQTPRYLIKTRGQQVTLSCSPISGHRSVSWYQQTPGQGLQFLFEYFSETQRNKGNFPGRFSGRQFSNSRSEMNVSTLELGDSALYLCASSLAQTARNTGELFFGEGSRLTVL.

The rearrangement links TRBV5-1 to TRBJ1-1; 9 bases match TRBD1. In germline, CDR1 is SGHRS, CDR2 YFSETQ. V shed 4 bases and J 6 bases; nucleotides not matched to a gene: 7. This CDR3 contains 14 residues. The CDR3 DNA sequence: TGCGCCAGCAGCCCGGACAGGGGTTTGGCTGAAGCTTTCTTT. Its translation: CASSPDRGLAEAFF.

V gene TRBV27 combines with J gene TRBJ1-4, with 8 bases matching TRBD1. The CDR3 extends over 15 amino acids. V was pared by 5 bases and J by 3 bases, with 5 bases of the junction left unmatched. Germline V lookup: CDR1 MNHEY, CDR2 SMNVEV (reference sequence). The CDR3, as DNA: TGTGCCAGCAGTCCAAACAGGGGGTCTAATGAAAAACTGTTTTTT. Encoded protein: CASSPNRGSNEKLFF.

This clone appeared a few times. The V gene is TRBV5-6, the J gene TRBJ2-7; weak D call: TRBD1 (6 bases). CDR3 length equals 15 residues. V lost 4 bases and J lost 4, with 18 bases in between. Germline lookup yields CDR1 SGHDT and CDR2 YYEEEE. CDR3 amino acids: CASSPTPTGLYEQYF. The CDR3 DNA reads as TGTGCCAGCAGCCCTACTCCGACAGGTTTGTACGAGCAGTACTTC.

J is TRBJ2-7 and V is TRBV6-1, with 7 nucleotides matching TRBD1. CDR3 size: 15 residues. J was trimmed by 2 bases and V by 2 bases; bases with no gene match: 6. CDR1 is MNHNS and CDR2 is SASEGT in the germline V gene. The CDR3 nucleotides are TGTGCCAGCAGTGAAAGTAGGGGGCTCACCTACGAGCAGTACTTC. Translating gives CASSESRGLTYEQYF.

V is TRBV18 and J is TRBJ2-1; D uncertain. Per germline, CDR1 KGHSH and CDR2 LQKENI. Between the trimmed V and J ends, which lost 0 bases and 9 bases, there was a span of 6 bases. The CDR3 runs to 12 residues. CDR3 in amino acids: CASSPPSGEQFF. CDR3 DNA: TGTGCCAGCTCACCACCTTCGGGTGAGCAGTTCTTC.